The subject of this entry is one T cell receptor (beta chain). The data were obtained in a study of technical replicates of blood from a few donors. TCRdb keeps only in-frame clones here, not all; method: immunoSEQ multiplex PCR. Seen here are about 56,000 clones, about 96% observed once, and the top ten hold about 3%. Per the germline V gene, CDR1 is SGHTA and CDR2 is FQGNSA. V lost 1 base and J lost 6; bases outside the gene matches: 8. This CDR3 contains 16 residues. V and J are TRBV7-2 and TRBJ1-1, with 10 nucleotides matching TRBD1. This receptor was taken from a human donor in good health. Some clones in this sample may be carry-over from other donors' samples. Sequenced sample: PBMCs. For the CDR3, the DNA is TGTGCCAGCAGCTTAGTTCGGGGACAGGGGTTAGCTGAAGCTTTCTTT. Translation: CASSLVRGQGLAEAFF.